The 21 T cell receptor beta chains below were found in one sample sequenced in a study of cytotoxic CD8 clonotypes in ibrutinib-treated CLL. TCRdb's table, derived via immunoSEQ multiplex PCR, lists solely in-frame clones and lacks some. This sample has 97,000 or so clones, with almost 80% found just once. The sample in question was PBMCs, obtained after 12 months of ibrutinib treatment. These receptors came from a human donor with chronic lymphocytic leukemia.

The sample holds one count of this clone. The rearrangement uses TRBV19 and TRBJ2-7; a weak D match, TRBD1 (6 bases). Germline loops: CDR1 LNHDA, CDR2 SQIVND (reference sequence). Between the trimmed V and J ends, which lost 4 bases and 2 bases, there was a span of 12 bases. This CDR3 has 14 residues. The DNA for the CDR3 is TGTGCCAGTAGTACTTGGGACACAACCTACGAGCAGTACTTC. This translates into CASSTWDTTYEQYF.

The J gene is TRBJ1-5, the V gene TRBV19, with D unclear. V was trimmed by 2 bases and J by 0 bases, leaving 11 bases between them. The CDR3 extends over 16 amino acids. Germline lookup yields CDR1 LNHDA and CDR2 SQIVND (reference sequence). The CDR3 nucleotides are TGTGCCAGTAGTATACCCGAAGACCTTAGCAATCAGCCCCAGCATTTT. This sequence encodes CASSIPEDLSNQPQHF.

The sample holds one count of this clone. V usage is TRBV5-1 and J usage is TRBJ2-1; D gene ambiguous. The CDR3 loop spans 13 amino acids. Germline V gives CDR1 SGHRS, CDR2 YFSETQ. The ends were cut back, 6 bases at V and 0 bases at J, with 7 bases in the middle. The CDR3 region is CASTSSSYNEQFF. The CDR3 DNA sequence: TGCGCCAGCACTTCCAGCTCCTACAATGAGCAGTTCTTC.

The chain couples TRBV30 to TRBJ1-4; D perhaps matches TRBD1 (6 bases). V gave up 1 base and J gave up 8 bases, with 11 bases separating them. The CDR3 extends over 13 amino acids. Germline V gene data show CDR1 as GTSNPN and CDR2 as SVGIG (reference sequence). The CDR3 DNA reads as TGTGCCTGGAGTGCACAGGGAGGAGAAAAACTGTTTTTT. Protein: CAWSAQGGEKLFF.

This clone has a single count. The gene calls are TRBV15 and TRBJ2-7, with D perhaps TRBD1 (6 bases). V was shortened by 0 bases and J by 2 bases, with 17 bases between the two germline ends. Looked up from germline, CDR1 is LNHNV and CDR2 is YYDKDF (reference sequence). This CDR3 comprises 17 residues. The CDR3 sequence: CATSRESGLDRPYEQYF. The CDR3 nucleotides are TGTGCCACCAGCAGAGAATCAGGATTAGACAGGCCCTACGAGCAGTACTTC.

The V call is TRBV4-2, the J call TRBJ2-1; weak D call: TRBD1 (7 bases). Looked up from germline, CDR1 is LGHNA and CDR2 is YNFKEQ. CDR3 size: 15 residues. The V and J ends lost 0 bases and 8 bases respectively, with 14 bases between them. CDR3: CASSQDGGGGYEQFF. DNA for the CDR3: TGTGCCAGCAGCCAAGATGGTGGAGGGGGCTATGAGCAGTTCTTC.

The chain carries TRBV28 and TRBJ1-4; perhaps TRBD1 as D (6 bases). Germline CDR1 MDHEN, CDR2 SYDVKM. V was trimmed by 7 bases and J by 2 bases, leaving 11 bases between them. The CDR3 contains 14 residues. For the CDR3, the DNA is TGTGCCAGCACCAAAGGGGGTACTAATGAAAAACTGTTTTTT. It is translated as CASTKGGTNEKLFF.

This clone was found a few times. This chain connects TRBV28 to TRBJ2-7; D may correspond to TRBD1 or TRBD2 (5 bases each). Germline loops: CDR1 MDHEN, CDR2 SYDVKM. The CDR3 sequence is 15 residues long. Trimming took 5 bases from V and 7 from J, leaving 21 bases between them. The CDR3 DNA is TGTGCCAGCAGTCTTCCCGGGACGGGCCTTTGGGAGCAGTACTTC. This gives the protein CASSLPGTGLWEQYF.

The chain recombines TRBV18 with TRBJ2-7; 10 bases line up with TRBD1. V lost 3 bases, J lost 6 bases, and 8 bases stayed unmatched. This CDR3 spans 15 amino acids. From germline, CDR1 is KGHSH and CDR2 LQKENI. The CDR3 DNA is TGTGCCAGCTCACCGAACCGGGACAGGGGATCCGAGCAGTACTTC. It encodes CASSPNRDRGSEQYF.

By its share, this clone is medium-sized. The rearrangement links TRBV5-1 to TRBJ2-1; 8 bases match TRBD1. Germline V gene data show CDR1 as SGHRS and CDR2 as YFSETQ. J lost 0 bases, V lost 4 bases, and 3 bases had no gene match. The CDR3 has 15 amino acids. DNA of the CDR3: TGCGCCAGCAGCCTCCAGGGGGCCTCCTACAATGAGCAGTTCTTC. Protein sequence: CASSLQGASYNEQFF.

This clone was seen just once. The chain uses TRBV7-9 and TRBJ2-5; TRBD1 or TRBD2 may be the D gene (5 bases each). In germline, CDR1 is SEHNR, CDR2 FQNEAQ (reference sequence). Trimming stripped 1 base from V and 4 bases from J, with 16 bases between. CDR3 length equals 16 residues. The CDR3 DNA reads as TGTGCCAGCAGCTTAGAAGGGAGAAGGGGAAGAGAGACCCAGTACTTC. Residues: CASSLEGRRGRETQYF.

This sequence joins TRBV30 and TRBJ1-1; 8 bases are a match to TRBD1. Germline V gene data show CDR1 as GTSNPN and CDR2 as SVGIG (reference sequence). The length of the CDR3 is 13 residues. The V gene end was trimmed by 3 bases and the J gene end by 4 bases; junction bases not matched to a gene: 4. Written as DNA, the CDR3 is TGTGCCTGGAGCGAGGACAGGGCCACTGAAGCTTTCTTT. This sequence encodes CAWSEDRATEAFF.

The chain has TRBV6-6 and TRBJ1-6; 7 nucleotides agree with TRBD1. The CDR3 has 14 amino acids. V was pared by 2 bases and J by 7 bases, with 2 bases of the junction left unmatched. Germline V lookup: CDR1 MNHNY, CDR2 SVGAGI (reference sequence). CDR3: CASSYRGLNSPLHF. The CDR3 nucleotides are TGTGCCAGCAGTTACAGGGGGCTGAATTCACCCCTCCACTTT.

This clone was seen a handful of times. J is TRBJ1-5 and V is TRBV28; a weak D match, TRBD1 (6 bases). Trimming took 8 bases from V and 7 from J, leaving 21 bases between them. The CDR3 covers 15 residues. The V gene's germline CDR1 is MDHEN and CDR2 SYDVKM. Written as DNA, the CDR3 is TGTGCCAGCGTTAATAGTGGGGGGGCGTACCAGCCCCAGCATTTT. It translates to CASVNSGGAYQPQHF.

The genes are TRBV4-3 and TRBJ1-3; D gene uncertain. The CDR3 contains 16 residues. Germline values: CDR1 LGHNA, CDR2 YSLEER. The V end was cut by 0 bases, the J end by 4 bases, with 13 bases between. The CDR3 reads CASSQDLVSGGNTIYF. The CDR3 coding sequence is TGCGCCAGCAGCCAAGATTTAGTTTCGGGGGGAAACACCATATATTTT.

This clone showed up many times. The chain joins TRBV19 to TRBJ2-6, with D uncertain. Trimming cost V 11 bases and J 0 bases, with 5 bases left between them. Germline V gene data show CDR1 as LNHDA and CDR2 as SQIVND (reference sequence). This CDR3 is built from 12 residues. The CDR3 region is CAVSSGANVLTF. The CDR3 region has the DNA TGTGCCGTCAGCTCTGGGGCCAACGTCCTGACTTTC.

In nucleotides, the CDR3 is TGTGCCAGCAGTGGAGGGGGCTCAAGCAATGAGCAGTTCTTC. Translation: CASSGGGSSNEQFF. The rearrangement joins TRBV6-1 to TRBJ2-1; TRBD1 aligns across 7 bases. With V trimmed by 4 bases and J by 6 bases, 6 bases remained unmatched. Germline V gene sequence: CDR1 MNHNS, CDR2 SASEGT. The CDR3 is made up of 14 amino acids.

This chain connects TRBV30 to TRBJ1-3; TRBD1 matches 8 bases. CDR1 and CDR2 from the germline V gene are GTSNPN and SVGIG (reference sequence). There are 15 residues in the CDR3. Unmatched junction bases numbered 10, after V lost 4 bases and J lost 5 bases. CDR3 sequence (DNA): TGTGCCTGGATCGTTGGGCAGGGGGCTAGAAACACCATATATTTT. Translated, it gives CAWIVGQGARNTIYF.

By share of the sample, this clone is medium-sized. This chain uses TRBV6-1 with TRBJ2-3, with 10 bases aligning to TRBD2. Trimming at V came to 1 base and at J to 5 bases, leaving 6 bases not matched to a gene. Germline V CDR1 and CDR2: MNHNS, SASEGT. This CDR3 is built from 16 residues. The CDR3 sequence is CASSEGERGGGDTQYF. The CDR3 DNA sequence: TGTGCCAGCAGTGAAGGGGAGCGGGGGGGCGGAGATACGCAGTATTTT.

V is TRBV5-6 and J is TRBJ1-2; unclear D gene. The V and J ends lost 6 bases and 5 bases respectively, with 8 bases between them. This CDR3 is 11 amino acids long. In germline, CDR1 is SGHDT, CDR2 YYEEEE. In DNA, the CDR3 is TGTGCCAGCACGAAAACATATGGCTACACCTTC. It yields the protein CASTKTYGYTF.

The chain couples TRBV19 to TRBJ1-5; no reliable D call. The CDR3 spans 15 residues. The V end was cut by 1 base, the J end by 2 bases, with 9 bases between. Germline CDR1 is LNHDA and CDR2 is SQIVND (reference sequence). The CDR3 DNA reads as TGTGCCAGTAGTATAGCCAGCTTGGGCAATCAGCCCCAGCATTTT. Its protein product is CASSIASLGNQPQHF.